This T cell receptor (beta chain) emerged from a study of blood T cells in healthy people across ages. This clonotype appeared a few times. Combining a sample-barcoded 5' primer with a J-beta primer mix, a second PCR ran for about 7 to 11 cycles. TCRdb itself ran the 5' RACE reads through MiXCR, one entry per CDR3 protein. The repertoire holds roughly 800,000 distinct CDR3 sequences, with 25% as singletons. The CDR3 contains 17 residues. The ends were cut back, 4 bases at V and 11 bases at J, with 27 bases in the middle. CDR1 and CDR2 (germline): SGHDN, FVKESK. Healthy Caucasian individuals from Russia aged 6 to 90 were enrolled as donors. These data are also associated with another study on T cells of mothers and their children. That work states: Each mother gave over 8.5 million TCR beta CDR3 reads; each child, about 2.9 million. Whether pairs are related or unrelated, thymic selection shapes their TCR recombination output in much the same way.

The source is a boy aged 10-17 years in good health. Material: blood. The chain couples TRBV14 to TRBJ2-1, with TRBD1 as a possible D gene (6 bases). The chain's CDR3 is CASSPIKQGGLRDKQFF. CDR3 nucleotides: TGTGCCAGCAGCCCCATAAAACAGGGTGGTTTACGGGATAAGCAGTTCTTC.